This is a list of T cell receptor beta chains from one sample in a study of T cells in Graves' hyperthyroidism and ophthalmopathy. One entry per CDR3 protein, called by TCRdb with MiXCR from the multiplex PCR reads. The repertoire holds about 37,000 distinct CDR3 sequences, with roughly 50% as singletons. The source material was blood. These receptors were obtained from a man aged 40-55 years with Graves' ophthalmopathy. Both conserved end residues are trimmed from each CDR3.

J gene,V gene,CDR3 protein
TRBJ2-3,TRBV5-1,ASSLGGPDTQY
TRBJ1-1,TRBV5-1,ASIPRGSTEAF
TRBJ1-3,TRBV5-4,ASSPKGAAGNTIY
TRBJ2-3,TRBV11-2,ASSLGGGDVTDTQY
TRBJ1-2,TRBV5-4,ASSGWGKTNYGYT
TRBJ2-5,TRBV10-3,AISESTSGGRETQY
TRBJ2-3,TRBV6-2/TRBV6-3,ASSWDRNTQY
TRBJ1-4,TRBV3-1,ASSNGPGEKLF
TRBJ2-1,TRBV24-1,ATSDLGLAGGNEQF
TRBJ2-1,TRBV10-3,AISGGTSAVGSSYNEQF